This T cell receptor beta chain comes out of a study of a mutant IDH1 vaccine in newly diagnosed glioma (dated by TCRdb to the early 2020s). With regard to the full study: In the chemotherapy-containing groups, vaccination started alongside temozolomide cycles, whereas in patients who had radiotherapy alone it started 4-6 weeks after radiotherapy. Of the 32 patients who were treated, about 60% were male and about 40% were female, and the mean age was roughly 40 years. Prior to enrollment, patients had been given standard therapy consisting of radiotherapy alone, temozolomide alone, or radiochemotherapy with temozolomide, with the combination given to most patients. The week-35 safety follow-up was designated visit V12, and the week-47 end of study was designated visit V13. Peripheral blood was collected at six visits: V03 (baseline), V05, V07, V10, V12 and V13. For exploratory analyses, 25 treated patients had longitudinal TCRB deep sequencing done wherever samples were available. The investigation overall reported the following: Vaccine-induced immune responses across multiple MHC alleles were detected in over 85% of patients. Pseudoprogression seemed to be unrelated to changes in the top peripheral T cell clonotypes found by TCRB sequencing. PBMC samples for TCRB deep sequencing were selected based on availability. The authors noted that analyses of patient blood samples could not be reproduced because of sample limitations.

This specimen's time point label, interpreted: week 35, safety follow-up. Each vaccine dose was 300 ug of a 20-mer mutant IDH1 peptide in Montanide, given subcutaneously with topical imiquimod. Patients were given eight vaccinations, in weeks 1, 3, 5, 7, 11, 15, 19 and 23, which matched visits V03 through V10. The donors had newly diagnosed IDH1-mutant astrocytomas of WHO grade 3 or 4 that showed loss of nuclear ATRX. The samples were drawn from NOA16, a multicentre, single-arm, open-label phase I trial in Germany that tested a mutant IDH1 peptide vaccine in humans for the first time. Genomic DNA for TCRB sequencing was extracted from EDTA blood using the DNeasy Blood and Tissue Kit. Concerning this clone: Its cognate antigen has yet to be identified. Within one base of it there is no much larger clone, and no base qualities were kept.

Library preparation employed the immunoSEQ multiplex PCR assay. Rearranged TCR beta chain sequences were amplified with the hsTCRB Kit following the manufacturer's protocol. TCRB libraries were sequenced on an Illumina MiSeq. In the authors' own workflow: Demultiplexing, trimming and gene mapping were performed with the kit vendor's proprietary platform. In TCRdb, the immuneACCESS table is reduced to in-frame sequences with V and J assigned. These tables do not hold every clone; where another copy was compared, an unresolved V gene accounts for under half, and the others remain unexplained. The V and J calls and clone size come from that table; D and trimming were worked out from the DNA. This sample lists 60,000 or so clones; roughly 84% were detected once. 3.5% to 4.5% of the sample belongs to the ten largest clones. V loses 5 bases, J loses 1 base, and the germline ends lie 15 bases apart. The CDR3 sequence holds 16 residues, the cysteine and phenylalanine included. The CDR3 DNA has 48 bases and is translated from base 1. CDR1 and CDR2 are drawn from the germline V gene: SGHAT, FQNNGV.

The sample was PBMCs, taken from a glioma patient whose treatment included an IDH1 peptide vaccine. The sequence was collected from a man aged 30 to 45 with glioma. The sequence links TRBV11-2 to TRBJ1-5; no confident D gene assignment can be made. The nucleotide sequence is given as TGTGCCAGCAGCCCAACCTTGGCGGGGAGCAATCAGCCCCAGCATTTT. Its amino acids are CASSPTLAGSNQPQHF.